These 12 T cell receptor beta chains came from one sample sequenced in a study of blood T cell repertoires in COVID-19. Sequencing was performed with immunoSEQ multiplex PCR; in TCRdb, only in-frame clones are kept and a portion is missing. In the table there are about 72,000 clones, over 75% of which are singletons. The sequencing sample was made of peripheral blood. These receptors all come from a man between 65 and 80 years old with active or convalescent COVID-19.

This sequence joins TRBV24-1 and TRBJ1-1; a weak D match, TRBD1 (5 bases). Between the trimmed V and J ends, which lost 4 bases and 1 base, there was a span of 9 bases. Germline V gives CDR1 KGHDR, CDR2 SFDVKD. The CDR3 loop spans 14 amino acids. CDR3 residues: CATSEAGKNTEAFF. Here the CDR3 DNA reads TGTGCCACCAGTGAGGCAGGGAAGAACACTGAAGCTTTCTTT.

V gene TRBV19 combines with J gene TRBJ2-3; 10 bases are a match to TRBD1. V lost 9 bases and J lost 3; bases outside the gene matches: 3. Germline-derived CDR1 and CDR2 are LNHDA and SQIVND (reference sequence). The CDR3 is 13 amino acids. The CDR3 region is CASGTGATDTQYF. In nucleotides, the CDR3 is TGTGCCAGCGGGACAGGGGCAACAGATACGCAGTATTTT.

The V gene is TRBV5-4, the J gene TRBJ2-5; possibly TRBD2 for D (6 bases). Between the trimmed V and J ends, which lost 2 bases and 2 bases, there was a span of 13 bases. The CDR3 is 15 amino acids. CDR1 and CDR2 from the germline V gene are SGHNT and YYREEE (reference sequence). Here the CDR3 DNA reads TGTGCCAGCAGCTTTATTGCCGGAGGGCAAGAGACCCAGTACTTC. Amino acids: CASSFIAGGQETQYF.

This clone was counted between two and nine times. The J gene is TRBJ1-4, the V gene TRBV19; 7 nucleotides align to TRBD1. CDR1 is LNHDA and CDR2 is SQIVND in the germline V gene (reference sequence). CDR3 length: 15 amino acids. J was trimmed by 5 bases and V by 5 bases; bases with no gene match: 8. CDR3: CASSATGVINEKLFF. DNA for the CDR3: TGTGCCAGTAGTGCCACAGGGGTAATAAATGAAAAACTGTTTTTT.

This chain uses TRBV27 with TRBJ1-1, with D perhaps TRBD1 (5 bases). V lost 5 bases and J lost 3, with 10 bases in between. Germline CDR1 reads MNHEY; CDR2 reads SMNVEV (reference sequence). This CDR3 is built from 13 residues. CDR3 in amino acids: CASSPDSYTEAFF. In DNA, the CDR3 is TGTGCCAGCAGTCCCGACAGTTACACTGAAGCTTTCTTT.

The chain uses TRBV7-9 and TRBJ1-5, with TRBD1 matching 9 bases. V shed 5 bases, J shed 5 bases, and the junction held 10 bases outside the gene matches. The CDR3 loop spans 16 amino acids. Germline CDR1 and CDR2: SEHNR and FQNEAQ (reference sequence). Here the CDR3 DNA reads TGTGCCAGCAGCCTGACCGGGACAGGGCTACATCAGCCCCAGCATTTT. This gives the protein CASSLTGTGLHQPQHF.

J is TRBJ2-7 and V is TRBV18, with 7 nucleotides matching TRBD1. Germline lookup yields CDR1 KGHSH and CDR2 LQKENI. The V segment lost 3 bases and the J segment 2 bases; nucleotides outside the gene matches: 16. CDR3 length: 18 residues. CDR3 protein: CASSPTDRLPTGPYEQYF. Written as DNA, the CDR3 is TGTGCCAGCTCACCGACGGACAGGCTCCCGACCGGCCCCTACGAGCAGTACTTC.

The CDR3 coding sequence is TGTGCCAGCTCAGCCGGGACAGGTTATGGTCGGGAAGCTTTCTTT. Protein: CASSAGTGYGREAFF. This sequence joins TRBV18 and TRBJ1-1; 8 bases are a match to TRBD1. Germline V gives CDR1 KGHSH, CDR2 LQKENI. V shed 5 bases and J 8 bases; nucleotides not matched to a gene: 13. The CDR3 consists of 15 residues. Supplemented by reference TRBV18 and TRBJ1-1, the full variable domain reads NAGVMQNPRHLVRRRGQEARLRCSPMKGHSHVYWYRQLPEEGLKFMVYLQKENIIDESGMPKERFSAEFPKEGPSILRIQQVVRGDSAAYFCASSAGTGYGREAFFGQGTRLTVV.

The rearrangement joins TRBV3-1 (or the pseudogene TRBV3-2) to TRBJ1-2, with D possibly TRBD1 on 6 matching bases. The V end lost 4 bases, the J end lost 1 base, and 22 bases lay between the germline ends. This CDR3 spans 18 amino acids. Germline assignment: CDR1 LGHDT and CDR2 YNNKEL (reference sequence). In DNA, the CDR3 is TGTGCCAGCAGCCTGCAGGGCGGCAGGGGCTTTAATAACTATGGCTACACCTTC. It specifies CASSLQGGRGFNNYGYTF.

About this clone: One end of the junction is discordant with germline, which a read error may explain. This chain uses TRBV7-2 with TRBJ2-7; 11 bases match TRBD2. CDR1 is SGHTA and CDR2 is FQGNSA in the germline V gene. The CDR3 length is 15 residues. CDR3 in amino acids: CASRLAGGPTDEQYF. The CDR3 DNA reads TGTGCCAGCAGATTAGCGGGAGGGCCTACCGACGAGCAGTACTTC.

V usage is TRBV19 and J usage is TRBJ1-1, with D unclear. CDR1 and CDR2 from the germline V gene are LNHDA and SQIVND (reference sequence). This CDR3 spans 15 amino acids. Trimming stripped 5 bases from V and 4 bases from J, with 17 bases between. CDR3 loop: CASSLDIPVSTEAFF. As DNA, the CDR3 is TGTGCCAGTAGTCTCGACATCCCGGTTAGCACTGAAGCTTTCTTT.

This chain joins TRBV7-9 and TRBJ2-1; 9 nucleotides align to TRBD2. V gave up 7 bases and J gave up 7 bases; unmatched junction bases: 20. This CDR3 has 18 residues. Germline-derived CDR1 and CDR2 are SEHNR and FQNEAQ (reference sequence). In nucleotides, the CDR3 is TGTGCCAGCACCATGGGAGGCTCAAGCGGGAGGAGGAGGAATGAGCAGTTCTTC. Translation: CASTMGGSSGRRRNEQFF.